A selection of T cell receptor beta chains follows, all from one sample in a study of blood T cell repertoires in COVID-19. Clones were sequenced by immunoSEQ multiplex PCR, and TCRdb holds only the in-frame ones, with some missing. This table has about 150,000 clones, approximately 80% appearing once. The sample consisted of peripheral blood. The receptors stem from a man in his fifties or sixties with acute or convalescent COVID-19. Each CDR3 is given with its conserved first and last residue. D genes are given only for firm matches. Not every row has a clone size; where given, it reads once, few, many or a size class.

CASSREGAGSGEKLFF	TGTGCCAGCAGCCGGGAGGGGGCGGGATCAGGAGAAAAACTGTTTTTT	TRBJ1-4	TRBD1	TRBV7-3	.
CASSLDFLGTGVEQYF	TGTGCCAGCAGCTTAGATTTTCTGGGGACAGGGGTCGAGCAGTACTTC	TRBJ2-7	TRBD1	TRBV7-9	.
CSGGTSGATDTQYF	TGCAGCGGAGGGACTAGCGGGGCTACAGATACGCAGTATTTT	TRBJ2-3	TRBD2	TRBV29-1	.
CASSHPRQGATGELFF	TGTGCCAGCAGTCACCCAAGACAGGGGGCGACCGGGGAGCTGTTTTTT	TRBJ2-2	TRBD1	TRBV6-2/TRBV6-3	.
CASSPRQGARDTEAFF	TGTGCCAGCTCACCGAGACAGGGGGCTCGGGACACTGAAGCTTTCTTT	TRBJ1-1	TRBD1	TRBV18	.
CASDRDRAHEQYF	TGTGCCAGCGACCGGGACAGGGCCCACGAGCAGTACTTC	TRBJ2-7	TRBD1	TRBV11-2	once
CASSPVGGASYEQYF	TGTGCCAGCAGCCCTGTCGGGGGAGCCTCCTACGAGCAGTACTTC	TRBJ2-7	.	TRBV7-2	.
CASSYLQGYEQYF	TGTGCCAGCAGTTATTTACAGGGCTACGAGCAGTACTTC	TRBJ2-7	.	TRBV6-2/TRBV6-3	.
CASSLGENTEAFF	TGTGCCAGCAGTTTGGGAGAGAACACTGAAGCTTTCTTT	TRBJ1-1	.	TRBV12-3/TRBV12-4	once
CASSPRGGNTGELFF	TGTGCCAGCTCACCACGCGGGGGGAACACCGGGGAGCTGTTTTTT	TRBJ2-2	TRBD2	TRBV18	.
CASSLTTTGNTIYF	TGTGCCAGCAGCTTAACAACAACTGGAAACACCATATATTTT	TRBJ1-3	.	TRBV7-8	.
CASSYPTGTGREKLFF	TGTGCCAGCAGTTACCCCACCGGGACAGGGCGTGAAAAACTGTTTTTT	TRBJ1-4	TRBD1	TRBV6-6	.
CASRLAGTSQGRGEQYF	TGCGCCAGCAGGCTTGCCGGGACTAGCCAAGGTAGGGGCGAGCAGTACTTC	TRBJ2-7	TRBD2	TRBV5-1	.
CASSYPKGLAGLDEQYF	TGTGCCAGCAGCTACCCCAAGGGGTTAGCGGGATTGGACGAGCAGTACTTC	TRBJ2-7	TRBD2	TRBV7-9	once
CASSTDRLNEKLFF	TGTGCCAGCAGCACGGACAGGCTTAATGAAAAACTGTTTTTT	TRBJ1-4	TRBD1	TRBV6-5	.
CASSQEGAVNTEAFF	TGTGCCAGCAGCCAAGAGGGTGCGGTGAACACTGAAGCTTTCTTT	TRBJ1-1	.	TRBV3-1/TRBV3-2	few
CASSYSSTTEAFF	TGCGCCAGCAGTTACAGTTCGACGACTGAAGCTTTCTTT	TRBJ1-1	.	TRBV10-2	.
CASSKLAGRDTDTQYF	TGCGCCAGCAGCAAACTAGCGGGAAGGGACACAGATACGCAGTATTTT	TRBJ2-3	TRBD2	TRBV5-1	once
CASSTAGTYNSPLHF	TGTGCCAGCAGTACCGCCGGGACCTATAATTCACCCCTCCACTTT	TRBJ1-6	.	TRBV5-8	.
CASSLSAQGKGSYEQYF	TGCGCCAGCAGCTTGAGCGCACAGGGGAAAGGGTCCTACGAGCAGTACTTC	TRBJ2-7	TRBD1	TRBV5-1	.
CASSPADTGNTIYF	TGTGCCAGCTCACCCGCGGATACTGGAAACACCATATATTTT	TRBJ1-3	.	TRBV18	.
CSVGTGAGQGYTF	TGCAGCGTGGGGACAGGGGCCGGCCAGGGCTACACCTTC	TRBJ1-2	TRBD1	TRBV29-1	.
CASRLQGAGTQYF	TGTGCCAGCAGGTTACAGGGGGCGGGTACGCAGTATTTT	TRBJ2-3	TRBD1	TRBV12-3/TRBV12-4	.
CASRPGGQNSGNTIYF	TGTGCCAGCAGGCCAGGGGGCCAGAACTCTGGAAACACCATATATTTT	TRBJ1-3	TRBD1	TRBV6-6	.
CASSIRPRGNYGYTF	TGTGCCAGTAGTATAAGGCCCCGGGGGAACTATGGCTACACCTTC	TRBJ1-2	.	TRBV19	.
CASSRDRGTSEQYF	TGCGCCAGCAGCCGGGACAGGGGGACGTCCGAGCAGTACTTC	TRBJ2-7	TRBD1	TRBV5-1	.
CASSLGDGDRVAFF	TGTGCCAGCAGCTTGGGGGACGGGGACAGGGTAGCTTTCTTT	TRBJ1-1	TRBD1	TRBV5-4	.
CASSSWTDNTGELFF	TGTGCCAGCAGCTCGTGGACAGATAACACCGGGGAGCTGTTTTTT	TRBJ2-2	.	TRBV5-6	.
CASSYSGGSSSPLHF	TGTGCCAGCAGTTACAGCGGGGGAAGTAGTTCACCCCTCCACTTT	TRBJ1-6	.	TRBV6-2/TRBV6-3	.
CASSVGMGQQETQYF	TGTGCCAGCAGCGTAGGTATGGGACAACAAGAGACCCAGTACTTC	TRBJ2-5	.	TRBV9	.
CASSDGGSFNQPQHF	TGTGCCAGCAGTGACGGCGGCTCATTCAATCAGCCCCAGCATTTT	TRBJ1-5	.	TRBV6-1	.
CASSYGTRRNEQFF	TGTGCCAGCAGTTACGGGACTAGGCGCAATGAGCAGTTCTTC	TRBJ2-1	TRBD2	TRBV2	.
CASSQDHRLAGEQFF	TGTGCCAGCAGCCAAGACCACCGACTAGCGGGGGAGCAGTTCTTC	TRBJ2-1	TRBD2	TRBV4-2	.
CASSPGSSYNSPLHF	TGTGCCAGCAGTCCGGGGTCCTCCTATAATTCACCCCTCCACTTT	TRBJ1-6	.	TRBV27	.
CASSFGSNNSPLHF	TGTGCCAGCAGTTTTGGTTCTAATAATTCACCCCTCCACTTT	TRBJ1-6	.	TRBV27	.
CATSRGGTIGGDEQYF	TGTGCCACCAGCAGAGGAGGTACCATAGGAGGCGACGAGCAGTACTTC	TRBJ2-7	.	TRBV15	.
CASSALAGAAYEQYF	TGTGCCAGCAGCGCACTAGCGGGGGCTGCCTACGAGCAGTACTTC	TRBJ2-7	TRBD2	TRBV5-6	.
CASSYLGQGGEQYF	TGTGCCAGCAGTTACCTCGGACAGGGAGGTGAGCAGTACTTC	TRBJ2-7	TRBD1	TRBV6-5	.
CASRPTLDRGNYGYTF	TGTGCCAGCAGACCTACCCTGGACAGGGGGAACTATGGCTACACCTTC	TRBJ1-2	TRBD1	TRBV2	.
CASSLDREGTEAFF	TGCGCCAGCAGTCTGGACAGGGAGGGCACTGAAGCTTTCTTT	TRBJ1-1	TRBD1	TRBV5-1	.
CASRLAGGAETQYF	TGCGCCAGCAGACTAGCGGGGGGTGCGGAGACCCAGTACTTC	TRBJ2-5	TRBD2	TRBV5-1	.
CASSAQGQGEKLFF	TGTGCCAGCAGCGCACAGGGGCAAGGTGAAAAACTGTTTTTT	TRBJ1-4	TRBD1	TRBV5-4	.
CASSYLAQGGYQPQHF	TGTGCCAGCAGTTACTTGGCTCAGGGGGGCTATCAGCCCCAGCATTTT	TRBJ1-5	TRBD1	TRBV6-2/TRBV6-3	.
CASRAPGTGATNTQYF	TGTGCCAGTAGGGCACCCGGGACAGGGGCCACGAATACGCAGTATTTT	TRBJ2-3	TRBD1	TRBV19	.
CASSPEGETGVLTF	TGTGCCAGCAGCCCTGAAGGGGAAACGGGCGTCCTGACTTTC	TRBJ2-6	.	TRBV5-6	.
CASSQSRLEGNTIYF	TGTGCCAGCAGTCAGTCCAGGCTTGAGGGAAACACCATATATTTT	TRBJ1-3	.	TRBV6-5	.
CASSEGRAYEQYF	TGTGCCAGCAGTGAAGGGCGGGCCTACGAGCAGTACTTC	TRBJ2-7	.	TRBV6-1	.
CASSFRTGGAGSPLHF	TGTGCCAGCAGCTTTCGGACAGGGGGCGCTGGTTCACCCCTCCACTTT	TRBJ1-6	TRBD1	TRBV7-2	once
CASSLSGALGNTEAFF	TGTGCCAGCAGTTTATCAGGGGCCTTGGGGAACACTGAAGCTTTCTTT	TRBJ1-1	.	TRBV28	.
CASSSRRRAGPYEQYF	TGTGCCAGCAGTTCCAGACGTAGGGCGGGTCCCTACGAGCAGTACTTC	TRBJ2-7	.	TRBV6-2/TRBV6-3	.
CASSQGIGFGVLSYNSPLHF	TGTGCCAGCAGCCAAGGTATTGGGTTCGGAGTTCTCTCCTATAATTCACCCCTCCACTTT	TRBJ1-6	.	TRBV3-1/TRBV3-2	.
CASSRGSGTDTQYF	TGTGCCAGCAGTCGGGGGTCGGGCACAGATACGCAGTATTTT	TRBJ2-3	.	TRBV25-1	few